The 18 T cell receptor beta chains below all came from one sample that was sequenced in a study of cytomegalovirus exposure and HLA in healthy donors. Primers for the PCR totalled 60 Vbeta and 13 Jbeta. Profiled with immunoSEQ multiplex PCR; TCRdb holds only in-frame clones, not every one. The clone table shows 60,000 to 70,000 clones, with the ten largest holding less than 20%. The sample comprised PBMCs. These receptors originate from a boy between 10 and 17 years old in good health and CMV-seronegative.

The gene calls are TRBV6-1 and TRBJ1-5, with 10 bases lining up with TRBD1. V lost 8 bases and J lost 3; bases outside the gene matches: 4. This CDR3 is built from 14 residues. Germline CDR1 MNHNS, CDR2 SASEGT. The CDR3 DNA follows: TGTGCCAGCCAGGGACAGGGGAACAATCAGCCCCAGCATTTT. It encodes CASQGQGNNQPQHF.

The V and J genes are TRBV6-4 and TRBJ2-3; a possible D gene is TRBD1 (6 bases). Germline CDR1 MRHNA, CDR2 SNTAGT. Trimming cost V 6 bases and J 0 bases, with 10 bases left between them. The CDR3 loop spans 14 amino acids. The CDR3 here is CASSQGISTDTQYF. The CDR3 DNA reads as TGTGCCAGCAGCCAGGGGATTAGCACAGATACGCAGTATTTT.

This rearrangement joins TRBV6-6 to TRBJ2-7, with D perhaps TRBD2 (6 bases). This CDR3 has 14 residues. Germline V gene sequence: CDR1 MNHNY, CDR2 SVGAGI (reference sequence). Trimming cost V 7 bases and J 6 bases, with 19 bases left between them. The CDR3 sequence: CASKRDSILGEQYF. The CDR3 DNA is TGTGCCAGCAAGAGGGACTCAATTTTAGGCGAGCAGTACTTC.

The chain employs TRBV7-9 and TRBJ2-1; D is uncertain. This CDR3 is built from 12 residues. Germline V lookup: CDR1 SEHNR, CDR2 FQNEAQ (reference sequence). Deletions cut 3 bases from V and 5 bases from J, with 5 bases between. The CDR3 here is CASSFTDNEQFF. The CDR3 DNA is TGTGCCAGCAGCTTTACTGACAATGAGCAGTTCTTC.

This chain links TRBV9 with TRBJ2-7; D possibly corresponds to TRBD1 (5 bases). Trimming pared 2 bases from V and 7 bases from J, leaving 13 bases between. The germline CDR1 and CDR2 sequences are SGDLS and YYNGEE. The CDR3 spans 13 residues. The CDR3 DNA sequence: TGTGCCAGCAGCGTCGAACAGGCCTCTGAGCAGTACTTC. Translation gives CASSVEQASEQYF.

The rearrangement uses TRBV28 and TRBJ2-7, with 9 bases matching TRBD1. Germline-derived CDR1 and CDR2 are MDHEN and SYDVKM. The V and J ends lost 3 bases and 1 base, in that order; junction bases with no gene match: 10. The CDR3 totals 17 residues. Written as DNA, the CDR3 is TGTGCCAGCAGTTTCTTCCCAGGGGGACAGGGATCCTACGAGCAGTACTTC. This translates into CASSFFPGGQGSYEQYF.

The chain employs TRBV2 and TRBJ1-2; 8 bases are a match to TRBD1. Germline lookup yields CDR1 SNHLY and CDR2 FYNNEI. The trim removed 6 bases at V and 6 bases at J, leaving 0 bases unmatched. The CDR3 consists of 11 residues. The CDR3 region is CASRGQDGYTF. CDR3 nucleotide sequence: TGTGCCAGCAGGGGACAGGATGGCTACACCTTC. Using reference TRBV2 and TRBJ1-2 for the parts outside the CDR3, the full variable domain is EPEVTQTPSHQVTQMGQEVILRCVPISNHLYFYWYRQILGQKVEFLVSFYNNEISEKSEIFDDQFSVERPDGSNFTLKIRSTKLEDSAMYFCASRGQDGYTFGSGTRLTVV.

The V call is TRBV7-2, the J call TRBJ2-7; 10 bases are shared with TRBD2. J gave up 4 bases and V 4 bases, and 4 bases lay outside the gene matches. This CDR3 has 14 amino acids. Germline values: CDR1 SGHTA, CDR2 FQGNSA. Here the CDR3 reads CASSSTSGWYEQYF. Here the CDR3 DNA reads TGTGCCAGCAGCTCGACTAGCGGGTGGTACGAGCAGTACTTC.

The chain's CDR3 is CASSLQGINYGYTF. DNA of the CDR3: TGTGCCAGCAGCTTACAGGGGATTAACTATGGCTACACCTTC. The rearrangement links TRBV7-8 to TRBJ1-2, with TRBD1 as a possible D gene (6 bases). V was cut by 2 bases and J by 1 base, with 8 bases left in between. Germline V gene lookup returns CDR1 SGHVS and CDR2 FQNEAQ. The CDR3 totals 14 residues.

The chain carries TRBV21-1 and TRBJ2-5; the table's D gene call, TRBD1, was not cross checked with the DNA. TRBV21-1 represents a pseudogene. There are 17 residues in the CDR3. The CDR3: CASSKGGTGTGQKTQYF. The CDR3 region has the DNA TGTGCCAGCAGCAAAGGGGGGACCGGGACAGGGCAAAAGACCCAGTACTTC.

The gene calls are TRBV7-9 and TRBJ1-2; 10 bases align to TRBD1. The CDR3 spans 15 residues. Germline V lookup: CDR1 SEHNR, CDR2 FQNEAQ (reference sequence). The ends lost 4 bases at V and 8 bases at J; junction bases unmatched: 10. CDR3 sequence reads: CASSSSFPGQGGYTF. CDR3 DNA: TGTGCCAGCAGCTCATCGTTTCCGGGACAGGGGGGCTACACCTTC.

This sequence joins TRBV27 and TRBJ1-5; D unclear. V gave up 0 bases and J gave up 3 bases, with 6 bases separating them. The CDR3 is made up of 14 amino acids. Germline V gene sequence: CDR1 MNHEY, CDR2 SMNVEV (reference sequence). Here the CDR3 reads CASSLSYTNQPQHF. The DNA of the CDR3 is TGTGCCAGCAGTTTATCTTACACCAATCAGCCCCAGCATTTT.

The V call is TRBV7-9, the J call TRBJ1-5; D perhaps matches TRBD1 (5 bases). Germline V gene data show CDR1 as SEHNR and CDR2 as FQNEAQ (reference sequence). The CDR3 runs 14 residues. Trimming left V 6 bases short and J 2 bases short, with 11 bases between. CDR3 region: CASSSGQGNQPQHF. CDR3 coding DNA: TGTGCCAGCAGTTCCGGACAAGGCAATCAGCCCCAGCATTTT.

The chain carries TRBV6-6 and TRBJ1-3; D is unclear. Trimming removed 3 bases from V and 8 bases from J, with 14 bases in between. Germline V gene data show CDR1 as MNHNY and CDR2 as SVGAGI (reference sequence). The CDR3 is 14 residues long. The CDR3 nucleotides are TGTGCCAGCAGTTATGATGGGAGTAAAGACACCATATATTTT. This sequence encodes CASSYDGSKDTIYF.

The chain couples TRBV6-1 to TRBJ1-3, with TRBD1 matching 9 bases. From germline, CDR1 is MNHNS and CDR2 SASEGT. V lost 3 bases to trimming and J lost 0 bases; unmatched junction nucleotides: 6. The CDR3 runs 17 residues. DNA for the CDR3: TGTGCCAGCAGTGACCAGACAGGGGGGTACTCTGGAAACACCATATATTTT. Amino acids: CASSDQTGGYSGNTIYF.

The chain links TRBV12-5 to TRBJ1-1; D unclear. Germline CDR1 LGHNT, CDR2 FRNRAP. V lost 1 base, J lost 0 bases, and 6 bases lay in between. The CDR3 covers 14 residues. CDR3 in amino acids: CASGLGLMNTEAFF. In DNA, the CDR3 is TGTGCTAGTGGTTTGGGACTGATGAACACTGAAGCTTTCTTT.

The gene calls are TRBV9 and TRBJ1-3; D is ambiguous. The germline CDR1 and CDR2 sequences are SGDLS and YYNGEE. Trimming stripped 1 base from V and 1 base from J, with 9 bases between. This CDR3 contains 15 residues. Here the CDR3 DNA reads TGTGCCAGCAGCGTACGGGGAGGGTCTGGAAACACCATATATTTT. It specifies CASSVRGGSGNTIYF.

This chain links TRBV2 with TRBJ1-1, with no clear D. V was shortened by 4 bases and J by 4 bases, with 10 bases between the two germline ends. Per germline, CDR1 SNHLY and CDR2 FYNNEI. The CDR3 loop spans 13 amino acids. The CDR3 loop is CASSVRYGTEAFF. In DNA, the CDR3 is TGTGCCAGCAGTGTCAGGTACGGCACTGAAGCTTTCTTT.